The clone carrying this T cell receptor beta chain came up a few times. Its matching antigen is unknown. The data belong to a study of CD8 T cells in ankylosing spondylitis. General study findings and limits: A TCR beta motif made of eight highly homologous variants seemed typical of ankylosing spondylitis blood. Disease-linked clones reportedly concentrated significantly in matched ankylosing spondylitis synovial fluid. Some of the motif variants had earlier been found in reactive arthritis patients' fluid and blood.

There are 13 residues in the CDR3. The germline V gene encodes CDR1 SGHRS and CDR2 YFSETQ. Trimming took 1 base from V and 4 from J, leaving 6 bases between them. With molecular barcodes, quantitative 5'-RACE was used to make the TCR beta libraries. TCRdb fed the 5' RACE reads into MiXCR, producing one record per CDR3 protein. The sample yields 200,000 to 250,000 distinct CDR3 sequences, about 30% seen once. V and J are TRBV5-1 and TRBJ2-1; D not resolved. The sequencing input was blood, either unsorted or a sorted T cell fraction (not recorded which). The sequence came from a male donor with ankylosing spondylitis or in good health (not recorded which). DNA of the CDR3: TGCGCCAGCAGCTTGAGCCGGTACAATGAGCAGTTCTTC. This translates into CASSLSRYNEQFF.